The rows below give T cell receptor beta chains drawn from one sample of a study of somatic mutations in cytotoxic T cells in rheumatoid arthritis. The data were produced by immunoSEQ multiplex PCR, yet TCRdb's version contains in-frame clones alone and is incomplete. The repertoire holds about 12,000 clones, with about 68% as singletons. Specimen: CD8+ T cells sorted from blood. The receptors were sampled from a man between 65 and 79 years old in good health. Both conserved end residues are part of each CDR3. A D gene is named only where the DNA matches it firmly. Some rows mark clone size as missing; the rest say once, few, many or name a class of expanded clone.

d_gene,v_gene,j_gene,abundance,CDR3nt,CDR3aa
-,TRBV2,TRBJ2-7,-,TGTGCCAGCAGGTCCGGGACCACCTCCTCGGAGCAGTACTTC,CASRSGTTSSEQYF
-,TRBV5-1,TRBJ1-1,once,TGCGCCAGCAGCTTGGGGGCAGGAGCTAACACTGAAGCTTTCTTT,CASSLGAGANTEAFF
-,TRBV5-6,TRBJ2-7,-,TGTGCCAGCAGCTTGGCCAGCGGGCACGAGCAGTACTTC,CASSLASGHEQYF
TRBD1,TRBV9,TRBJ2-7,-,TGTGCCAGCAGCTCCCCCGGACAGGGGTACGAGCAGTACTTC,CASSSPGQGYEQYF
-,TRBV7-3,TRBJ1-1,-,TGTGCCAGCAGCCCCCTTGGGGCCATGAACACTGAAGCTTTCTTT,CASSPLGAMNTEAFF
-,TRBV19,TRBJ1-5,few,TGTGCCAGTGGAGACTCGATTCAGCCCCAGCATTTT,CASGDSIQPQHF
-,TRBV12-1,TRBJ1-4,medium-sized,TGTGCCAGCAGTACCGTGGGGATAGGGGAAAAACTGTTTTTT,CASSTVGIGEKLFF
TRBD1,TRBV7-3,TRBJ2-7,-,TGTGCCAGCAGCTTGGGGACAGGCTACGAGCAGTACTTC,CASSLGTGYEQYF
-,TRBV15,TRBJ2-5,-,TGTGCCACCAGCGGGGTTTCGCGAGCGTTGCAAGAGACCCAGTACTTC,CATSGVSRALQETQYF
-,TRBV2,TRBJ2-5,-,TGTGCTAGCCAGGGGCAGGCGGAGACCCAGTACTTC,CASQGQAETQYF
-,TRBV27,TRBJ1-3,-,TGTGCCAGCAGTGCCAGGGGTTCTGGAAACACCATATATTTT,CASSARGSGNTIYF
-,TRBV9,TRBJ1-1,few,TGTGCCAGCACCCCCTGGGGGGTAGGGAACACTGAAGCTTTCTTT,CASTPWGVGNTEAFF
-,TRBV21-1,TRBJ2-7,medium-sized,TGTGCCAGCAGCAAGGAGGCCGAGCAGTACTTC,CASSKEAEQYF
-,TRBV30,TRBJ2-1,-,TGTGCCTGGAGTACCTTCGCGGGGAGCTCCTACAATGAGCAGTTCTTC,CAWSTFAGSSYNEQFF
-,TRBV7-3,TRBJ2-3,-,TGTGCCAGCAGCCCCCAAGTGGGGGCTAGCACAGATACGCAGTATTTT,CASSPQVGASTDTQYF
TRBD1,TRBV27,TRBJ2-7,-,TGTGCCAGCAGTTTATCGGCCCCATGGGCAGGGGGCCTCTCCTACGAGCAGTACTTC,CASSLSAPWAGGLSYEQYF
-,TRBV7-9,TRBJ1-3,-,TGTGCCAGCAGCTTAGCAACGGGAGGTGGAAACACCATATATTTT,CASSLATGGGNTIYF
-,TRBV5-4,TRBJ2-1,-,TGTGCCAGCAGCTTGGCCATGGGGAGCCCACACAATGAGCAGTTCTTC,CASSLAMGSPHNEQFF
TRBD1,TRBV7-9,TRBJ1-6,-,TGTGCCAGCAGCTCGGACGGTACAGGGGTTAATTCACCCCTCCACTTT,CASSSDGTGVNSPLHF
-,TRBV7-9,TRBJ2-7,-,TGTGCCAGCAGCTTTGGGGACCCCTACGAGCAGTACTTC,CASSFGDPYEQYF
-,TRBV2,TRBJ2-5,few,TGTGCCAGCAGTGCCCCGGAGACCCAGTACTTC,CASSAPETQYF
TRBD2,TRBV9,TRBJ2-3,-,TGTGCCAGCAGCGCTCCGATGCGGACTAGTGCTGCAGATACGCAGTATTTT,CASSAPMRTSAADTQYF
-,TRBV4-2,TRBJ2-1,-,TGTGCCAGCAGCCAAGATTTGCAGGGTCGCTCCTACAATGAGCAGTTCTTC,CASSQDLQGRSYNEQFF
-,TRBV10-3,TRBJ1-2,-,TGTGCCAGCAGTTACTCCGGACAGACTCGTAACTATGGCTACACCTTC,CASSYSGQTRNYGYTF
-,TRBV28,TRBJ2-1,-,TGTGCCAGCAGTTTATGGCTTGAGCAGTTCTTC,CASSLWLEQFF
TRBD2,TRBV11-2,TRBJ2-2,-,TGTGCCAGCAGCTGGGATATAGCGGGAGTCACCGGGGAGCTGTTTTTT,CASSWDIAGVTGELFF
-,TRBV11-2,TRBJ2-3,-,TGTGCCAGCAGCTTAGATCTGTATATAGGGTCTAGCACAGATACGCAGTATTTT,CASSLDLYIGSSTDTQYF
-,TRBV15,TRBJ2-3,-,TGTGCCACCAGCAGAGACACAGATACGCAGTATTTT,CATSRDTDTQYF
TRBD2,TRBV7-9,TRBJ2-1,once,TGTGCCAGCAGCGGGACTAGCGGGGGTCTAATCCCTGAGCAGTTCTTC,CASSGTSGGLIPEQFF
-,TRBV6-4,TRBJ2-6,once,TGTGCCAGCAGTGACAGACCTGGGGCCAACGTCCTGACTTTC,CASSDRPGANVLTF
TRBD1,TRBV29-1,TRBJ2-7,-,TGCAGCGTTGAGGAGACAGGGGTTAGCGTGCAGTACTTC,CSVEETGVSVQYF
TRBD2,TRBV19,TRBJ2-4,-,TGTGCCAGTAGTATAGTAGCGGGTAGTACCAAAAACATTCAGTACTTC,CASSIVAGSTKNIQYF
TRBD2,TRBV6-1,TRBJ2-1,-,TGTGCCAGCTCCCCGACTAGCGGAGACTACAATGAGCAGTTCTTC,CASSPTSGDYNEQFF
-,TRBV4-3,TRBJ1-1,-,TGCGCCAGCAGCCAAGATAGGGGGAACACTGAAGCTTTCTTT,CASSQDRGNTEAFF
-,TRBV12-5,TRBJ2-5,-,TGTGCTAGTGGTTTTAACAGCAAGACCCAGTACTTC,CASGFNSKTQYF
-,TRBV14,TRBJ1-2,-,TGTGCCAGCAGCCAAGGAGGGGCTGCCTATGGCTACACCTTC,CASSQGGAAYGYTF
TRBD2,TRBV4-1,TRBJ2-7,once,TGCGCCAGCAGCCAAGGTCCGTCACTAGCGGGGTCCTACGAGCAGTACTTC,CASSQGPSLAGSYEQYF
-,TRBV30,TRBJ1-6,-,TGTGCCTGGAGCCCGGGCCCCATACTCACTAATTCACCCCTCCACTTT,CAWSPGPILTNSPLHF
TRBD2,TRBV2,TRBJ2-5,-,TGTGCCAGCAGTGAAGCGGGGGGGAACCAAGAGACCCAGTACTTC,CASSEAGGNQETQYF
-,TRBV27,TRBJ2-2,-,TGTGCCAGCAGTTTTCGCCCATACACCGGGGAGCTGTTTTTT,CASSFRPYTGELFF
-,TRBV2,TRBJ2-2,few,TGTGCCAGCAGTGAAGACTTCCTAAACACCGGGGAGCTGTTTTTT,CASSEDFLNTGELFF
TRBD2,TRBV27,TRBJ2-3,-,TGTGCCAGCAGTCCCCCATCACTAGCGGGGGGCACAGATACGCAGTATTTT,CASSPPSLAGGTDTQYF
-,TRBV4-1,TRBJ1-2,medium-sized,TGCGCCAGCAGCCAAGATAATGGGGGCGCTTACGGCTACACCTTC,CASSQDNGGAYGYTF
-,TRBV19,TRBJ2-1,-,TGTGCCAGTGGGGAGTATATTGAGCAGTTCTTC,CASGEYIEQFF
-,TRBV6-6,TRBJ1-5,-,TGTGCCAGCAGTTACTCGCACAGGGACAATCAGCCCCAGCATTTT,CASSYSHRDNQPQHF
TRBD1,TRBV6-1,TRBJ1-3,-,TGTGCCAGCAGCGCGGGACAGGGTGGAAACACCATATATTTT,CASSAGQGGNTIYF
TRBD2,TRBV6-5,TRBJ2-1,few,TGTGCCAGCAGTTACTCGCTAGCGGGGGAACTCAAGCAGTTCTTC,CASSYSLAGELKQFF
TRBD2,TRBV10-1,TRBJ2-3,large,TGCGCCAGCAGTCGACTAGCGGGAGAGGCGGATACGCAGTATTTT,CASSRLAGEADTQYF